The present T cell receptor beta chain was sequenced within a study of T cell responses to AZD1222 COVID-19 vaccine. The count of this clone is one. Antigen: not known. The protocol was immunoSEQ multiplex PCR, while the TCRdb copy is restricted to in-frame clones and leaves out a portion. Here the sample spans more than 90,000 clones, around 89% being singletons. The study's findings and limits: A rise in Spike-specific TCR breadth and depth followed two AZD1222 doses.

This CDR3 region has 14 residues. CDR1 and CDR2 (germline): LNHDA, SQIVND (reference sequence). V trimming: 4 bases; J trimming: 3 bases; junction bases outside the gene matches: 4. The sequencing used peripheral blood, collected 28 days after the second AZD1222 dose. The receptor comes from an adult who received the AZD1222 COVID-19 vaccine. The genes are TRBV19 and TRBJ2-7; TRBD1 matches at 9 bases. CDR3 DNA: TGTGCCAGTAGTACTGGGACAGGGATCTACGAGCAGTACTTC. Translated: CASSTGTGIYEQYF.